This TCR beta chain appears in the sequencing data of a study of T cell repertoires in cytomegalovirus infection. Study details: An indication of both CMV infection and matching HLA type came from public TCR beta signatures. Whole-study findings and limits: Public TCR beta family frequency separated CMV-and-HLA carriers, including in an independent cohort. It was HLA-C-restricted CMV-specific TCR beta clonotypes that dominated the response ex vivo.

This clonotype was picked up many times. Antigen unknown. Looked up from germline, CDR1 is SGHRS and CDR2 is YFSETQ. This CDR3 contains 15 residues. Trimming at V came to 2 bases and at J to 0 bases, leaving 5 bases not matched to a gene. TCRdb reprocessed the reads with MiXCR, giving one entry per CDR3 protein. The top ten hold over 20% of the sample, which has around 190,000 distinct CDR3 sequences, about an eighth seen once. The chain employs TRBV5-1 and TRBJ2-7; 7 nucleotides agree with TRBD1. The sample comprised PBMCs. The clonotype originates from a human donor in good health (CMV status not recorded). Some clones in this sample may be carry-over from other donors' samples. The CDR3 sequence: CASSFPDRDSYEQYF. The CDR3 coding sequence is TGCGCCAGCAGCTTCCCAGACAGGGACTCCTACGAGCAGTACTTC.